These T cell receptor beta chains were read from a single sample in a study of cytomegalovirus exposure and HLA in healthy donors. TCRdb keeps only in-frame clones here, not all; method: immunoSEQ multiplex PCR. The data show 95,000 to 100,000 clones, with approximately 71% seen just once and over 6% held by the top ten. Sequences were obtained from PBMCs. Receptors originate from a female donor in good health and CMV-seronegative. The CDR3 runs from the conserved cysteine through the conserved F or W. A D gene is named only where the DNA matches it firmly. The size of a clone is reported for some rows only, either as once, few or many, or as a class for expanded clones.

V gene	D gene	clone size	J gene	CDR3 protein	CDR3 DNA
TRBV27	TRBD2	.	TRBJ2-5	CASSPLLTSGLSGQETQYF	TGTGCCAGCAGTCCGCTCCTGACTAGCGGCCTAAGTGGGCAAGAGACCCAGTACTTC
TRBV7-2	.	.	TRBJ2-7	CASSLEKGAYEQYF	TGTGCCAGCAGCTTAGAAAAGGGGGCCTACGAGCAGTACTTC
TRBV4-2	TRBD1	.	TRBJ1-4	CASSQVRGQGNEKLFF	TGTGCCAGCAGCCAAGTGAGGGGGCAGGGGAATGAAAAACTGTTTTTT
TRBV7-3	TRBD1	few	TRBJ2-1	CASSFRQGANYNEQFF	TGTGCCAGCAGTTTTAGACAGGGGGCTAACTACAATGAGCAGTTCTTC
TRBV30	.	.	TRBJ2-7	CAGGDSHYEQYF	TGTGCCGGAGGGGACAGCCACTACGAGCAGTACTTC
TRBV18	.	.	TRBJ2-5	CASSPQGGETQYF	TGTGCCAGCTCACCCCAGGGTGGGGAGACCCAGTACTTC
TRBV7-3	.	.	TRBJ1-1	CASSNKGDTEAFF	TGTGCCAGCAGCAATAAAGGGGACACTGAAGCTTTCTTT
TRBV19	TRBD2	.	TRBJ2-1	CASSSRYSSGGRDEQFF	TGTGCCAGTAGTTCCCGGTATTCCAGCGGGGGCCGGGATGAGCAGTTCTTC
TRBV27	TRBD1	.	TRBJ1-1	CASTGQGPMNTEAFF	TGTGCCAGCACAGGACAGGGGCCTATGAACACTGAAGCTTTCTTT
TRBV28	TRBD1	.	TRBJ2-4	CASSTGGAGKNIQYF	TGTGCCAGCAGTACAGGGGGCGCGGGCAAAAACATTCAGTACTTC
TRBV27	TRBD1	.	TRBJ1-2	CASSYARGVGYTF	TGTGCCAGCAGTTACGCCAGGGGGGTTGGCTACACCTTC
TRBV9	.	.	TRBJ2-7	CASSVEAGKGYEQYF	TGTGCCAGCAGCGTAGAGGCAGGGAAAGGCTACGAGCAGTACTTC
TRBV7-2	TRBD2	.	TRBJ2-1	CASSLPTSGNYNEQFF	TGTGCCAGCAGTCTCCCGACTAGCGGAAACTACAATGAGCAGTTCTTC
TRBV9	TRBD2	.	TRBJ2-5	CASNVAGARETQYF	TGTGCCAGCAATGTAGCGGGGGCCAGAGAGACCCAGTACTTC
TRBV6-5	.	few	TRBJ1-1	CASRPTGNTEAFF	TGTGCCAGCAGACCGACGGGGAACACTGAAGCTTTCTTT
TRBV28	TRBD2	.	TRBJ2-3	CASSTFGLAGGTSTDTQYF	TGTGCCAGCAGTACCTTCGGACTAGCGGGAGGAACTAGCACAGATACGCAGTATTTT
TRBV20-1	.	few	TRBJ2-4	CRSQGGNIQYF	TGCAGATCGCAGGGGGGAAACATTCAGTACTTC
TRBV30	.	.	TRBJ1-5	CAWSVTDNQPQHF	TGTGCCTGGAGTGTAACTGACAATCAGCCCCAGCATTTT
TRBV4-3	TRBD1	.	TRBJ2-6	CASSRTGAKSGANVLTF	TGCGCCAGCAGTCGGACAGGGGCCAAATCCGGGGCCAACGTCCTGACTTTC
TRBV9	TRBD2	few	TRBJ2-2	CASSVAGGDTGELFF	TGTGCCAGCAGCGTAGCGGGGGGAGACACCGGGGAGCTGTTTTTT
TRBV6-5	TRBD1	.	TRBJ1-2	CASQGQAYGYTF	TGTGCCAGCCAGGGACAGGCCTATGGCTACACCTTC
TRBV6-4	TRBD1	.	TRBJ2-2	CASSPGQGTGELFF	TGTGCCAGCAGCCCAGGACAGGGGACCGGGGAGCTGTTTTTT
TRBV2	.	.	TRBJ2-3	CARQGGDTQYF	TGTGCCAGGCAGGGTGGAGATACGCAGTATTTT
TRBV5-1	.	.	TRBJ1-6	CASSPEGNYNSPLHF	TGCGCCAGCAGCCCGGAGGGCAACTATAATTCACCCCTCCACTTT
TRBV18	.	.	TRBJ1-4	CASSPGEIGEKLFF	TGTGCCAGCTCACCAGGGGAGATTGGTGAAAAACTGTTTTTT
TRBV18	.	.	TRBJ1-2	CASRATNYGYTF	TGTGCCAGCCGAGCAACTAACTATGGCTACACCTTC
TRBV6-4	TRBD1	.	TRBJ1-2	CASSDNRGYGYTF	TGTGCCAGCAGTGATAACAGGGGATATGGCTACACCTTC